This T cell receptor (beta chain) was captured by sequencing in a study of T cell repertoires in cytomegalovirus infection. CDR1 is SGHVS, CDR2 FNYEAQ, per germline. The J segment lost 10 bases and the V segment lost 5 bases, leaving 15 bases of the junction unmatched. The CDR3 has 17 amino acids. There are many counts of this clonotype. MiXCR was run by TCRdb on the reads, yielding one entry per CDR3 protein. The data hold 490,000 or so distinct CDR3 sequences, with approximately 10% observed a single time. This chain joins TRBV7-6 and TRBJ2-1; TRBD2 matches 12 bases. The sequence was obtained from a human donor in good health (CMV status not recorded). Some clones in this sample may be carry-over from other donors' samples. Sequencing was performed on PBMCs. CDR3 loop: CASSPTSSGRALGEQFF. In DNA, the CDR3 is TGTGCCAGCAGCCCGACCTCTAGCGGGAGGGCCCTCGGGGAGCAGTTCTTC.